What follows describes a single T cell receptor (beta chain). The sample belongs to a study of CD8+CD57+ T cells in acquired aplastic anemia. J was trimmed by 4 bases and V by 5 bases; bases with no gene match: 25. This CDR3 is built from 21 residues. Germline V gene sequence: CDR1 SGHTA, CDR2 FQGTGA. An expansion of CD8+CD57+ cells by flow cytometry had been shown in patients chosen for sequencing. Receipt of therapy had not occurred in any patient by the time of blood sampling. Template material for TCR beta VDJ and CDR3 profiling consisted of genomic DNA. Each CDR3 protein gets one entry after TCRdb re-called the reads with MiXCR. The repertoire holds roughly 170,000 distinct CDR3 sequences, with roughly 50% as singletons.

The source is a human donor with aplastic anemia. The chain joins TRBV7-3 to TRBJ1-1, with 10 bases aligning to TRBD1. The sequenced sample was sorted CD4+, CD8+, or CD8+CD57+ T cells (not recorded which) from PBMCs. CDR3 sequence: CASSQGLGGTGALARGTEAFF. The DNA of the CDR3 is TGTGCCAGCAGCCAAGGATTGGGTGGGACAGGGGCTCTTGCGAGGGGCACTGAAGCTTTCTTT.